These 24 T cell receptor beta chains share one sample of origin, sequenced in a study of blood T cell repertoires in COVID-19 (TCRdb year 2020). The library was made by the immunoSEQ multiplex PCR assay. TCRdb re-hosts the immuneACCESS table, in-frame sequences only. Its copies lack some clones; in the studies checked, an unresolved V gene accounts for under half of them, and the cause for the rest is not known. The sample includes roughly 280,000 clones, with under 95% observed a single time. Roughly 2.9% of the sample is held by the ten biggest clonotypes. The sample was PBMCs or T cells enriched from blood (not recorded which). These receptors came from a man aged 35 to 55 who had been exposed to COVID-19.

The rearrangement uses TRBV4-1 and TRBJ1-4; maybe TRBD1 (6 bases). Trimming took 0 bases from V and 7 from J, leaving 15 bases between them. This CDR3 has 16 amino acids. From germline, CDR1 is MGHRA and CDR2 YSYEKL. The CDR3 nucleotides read TGCGCCAGCAGCCAAGATGGGGGCGGGCGCGGTGAAAAACTGTTTTTT. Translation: CASSQDGGGRGEKLFF.

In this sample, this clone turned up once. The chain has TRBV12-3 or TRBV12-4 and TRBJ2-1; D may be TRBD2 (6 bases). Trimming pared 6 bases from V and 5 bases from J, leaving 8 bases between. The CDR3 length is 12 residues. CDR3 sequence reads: CASRDYNNEQFF. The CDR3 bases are TGTGCCAGCAGGGACTACAACAATGAGCAGTTCTTC.

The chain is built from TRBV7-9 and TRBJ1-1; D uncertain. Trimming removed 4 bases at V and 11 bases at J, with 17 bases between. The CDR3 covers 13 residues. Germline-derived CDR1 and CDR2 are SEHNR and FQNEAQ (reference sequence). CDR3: CASSSMTEAGAFF. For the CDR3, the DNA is TGTGCCAGCAGCTCTATGACTGAAGCTGGCGCTTTCTTT.

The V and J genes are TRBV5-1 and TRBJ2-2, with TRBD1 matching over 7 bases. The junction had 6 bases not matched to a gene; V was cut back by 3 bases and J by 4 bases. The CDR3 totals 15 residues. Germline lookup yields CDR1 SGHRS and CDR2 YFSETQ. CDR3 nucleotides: TGCGCCAGCAGCTGGGGACAGCTGGCCACCGGGGAGCTGTTTTTT. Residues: CASSWGQLATGELFF.

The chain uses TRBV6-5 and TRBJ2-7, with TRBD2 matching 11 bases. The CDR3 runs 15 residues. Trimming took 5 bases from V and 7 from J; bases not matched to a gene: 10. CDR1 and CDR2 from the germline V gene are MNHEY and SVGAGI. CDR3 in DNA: TGTGCCAGCAGTAAACTAGCGGGAGCCCACAATGAGCAGTACTTC. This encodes CASSKLAGAHNEQYF.

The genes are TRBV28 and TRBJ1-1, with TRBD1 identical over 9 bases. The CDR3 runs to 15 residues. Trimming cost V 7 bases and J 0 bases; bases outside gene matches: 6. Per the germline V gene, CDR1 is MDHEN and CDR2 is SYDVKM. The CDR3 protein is CASIKQGAMNTEAFF. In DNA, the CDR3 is TGTGCCAGCATAAAACAGGGGGCAATGAACACTGAAGCTTTCTTT.

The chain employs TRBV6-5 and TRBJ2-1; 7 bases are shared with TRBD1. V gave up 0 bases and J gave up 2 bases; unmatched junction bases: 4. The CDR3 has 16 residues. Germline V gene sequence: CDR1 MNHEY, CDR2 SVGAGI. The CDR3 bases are TGTGCCAGCAGTTACTCGTACAGGGGCCCCTACAATGAGCAGTTCTTC. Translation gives CASSYSYRGPYNEQFF.

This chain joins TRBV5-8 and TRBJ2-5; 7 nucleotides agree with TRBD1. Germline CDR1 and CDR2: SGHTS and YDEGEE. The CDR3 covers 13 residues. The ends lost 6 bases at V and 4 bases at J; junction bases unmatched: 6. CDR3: CASMRGRGETQYF. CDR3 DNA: TGTGCCAGCATGAGGGGGCGCGGAGAGACCCAGTACTTC.

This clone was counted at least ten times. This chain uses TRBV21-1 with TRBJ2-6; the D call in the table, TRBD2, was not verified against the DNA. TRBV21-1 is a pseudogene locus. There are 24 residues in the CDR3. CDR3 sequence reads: CASSKFCGVRLITGAGSGANVLTF. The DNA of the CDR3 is TGTGCCAGCAGCAAGTTTTGTGGGGTTCGTTTGATTACGGGAGCGGGCTCTGGGGCCAACGTCCTGACTTTC.

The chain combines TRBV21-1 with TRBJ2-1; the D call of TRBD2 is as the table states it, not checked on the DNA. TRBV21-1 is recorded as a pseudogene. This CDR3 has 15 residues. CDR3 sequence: CASSRREGLYNEQFF. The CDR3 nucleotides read TGTGCCAGCAGCAGACGGGAGGGCCTGTACAATGAGCAGTTCTTC.

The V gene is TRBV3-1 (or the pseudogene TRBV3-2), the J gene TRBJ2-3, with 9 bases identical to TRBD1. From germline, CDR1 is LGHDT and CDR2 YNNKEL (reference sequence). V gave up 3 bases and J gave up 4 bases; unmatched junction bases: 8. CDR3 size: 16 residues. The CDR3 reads CASSHSPGQGPDTQYF. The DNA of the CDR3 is TGTGCCAGCAGCCACTCCCCGGGACAGGGACCAGATACGCAGTATTTT.

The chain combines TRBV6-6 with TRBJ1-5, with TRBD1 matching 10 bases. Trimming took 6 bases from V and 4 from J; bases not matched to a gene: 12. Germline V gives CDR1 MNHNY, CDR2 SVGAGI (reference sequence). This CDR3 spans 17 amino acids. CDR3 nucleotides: TGTGCCAGCAGCCGACAGGGCGGGACAGGGGAGAATCAGCCCCAGCATTTT. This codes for CASSRQGGTGENQPQHF.

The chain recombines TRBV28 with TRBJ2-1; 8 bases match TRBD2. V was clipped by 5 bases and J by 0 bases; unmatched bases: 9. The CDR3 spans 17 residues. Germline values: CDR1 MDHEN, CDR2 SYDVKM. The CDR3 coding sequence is TGTGCCAGCAGTCTGTTACTAGCGGCTATCTCCTACAATGAGCAGTTCTTC. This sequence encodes CASSLLLAAISYNEQFF.

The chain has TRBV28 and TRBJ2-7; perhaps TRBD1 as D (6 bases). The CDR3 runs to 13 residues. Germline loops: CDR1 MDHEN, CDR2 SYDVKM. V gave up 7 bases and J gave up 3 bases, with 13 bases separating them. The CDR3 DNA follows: TGTGCCAGCAAAGAGGGACACCTCTACGAGCAGTACTTC. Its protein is CASKEGHLYEQYF.

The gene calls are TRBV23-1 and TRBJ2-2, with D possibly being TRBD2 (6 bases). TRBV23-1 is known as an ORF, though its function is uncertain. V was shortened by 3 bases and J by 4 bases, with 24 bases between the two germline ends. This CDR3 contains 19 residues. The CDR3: CASSHSWRGPDFGTGELFF. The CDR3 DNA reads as TGCGCCAGCAGTCATAGTTGGCGGGGCCCTGACTTTGGCACCGGGGAGCTGTTTTTT.

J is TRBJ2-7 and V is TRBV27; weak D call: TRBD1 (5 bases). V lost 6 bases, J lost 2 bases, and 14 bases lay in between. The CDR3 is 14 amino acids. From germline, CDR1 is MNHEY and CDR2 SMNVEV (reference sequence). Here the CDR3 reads CASRTFRQTYEQYF. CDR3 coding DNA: TGTGCCAGCAGGACTTTCAGACAGACCTACGAGCAGTACTTC.

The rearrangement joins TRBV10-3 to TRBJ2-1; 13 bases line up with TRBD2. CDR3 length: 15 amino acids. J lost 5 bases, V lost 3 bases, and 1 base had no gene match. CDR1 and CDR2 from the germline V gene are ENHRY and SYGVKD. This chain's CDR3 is CAISDGLAGDNEQFF. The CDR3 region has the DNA TGTGCCATCAGTGACGGACTAGCGGGAGACAATGAGCAGTTCTTC.

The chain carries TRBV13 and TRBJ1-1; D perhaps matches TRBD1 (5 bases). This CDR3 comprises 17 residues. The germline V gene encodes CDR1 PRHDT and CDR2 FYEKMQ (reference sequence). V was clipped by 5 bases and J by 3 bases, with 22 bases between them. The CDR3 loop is CASSRYPSRVRDTEAFF. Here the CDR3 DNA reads TGTGCCAGCAGCCGCTACCCTTCCAGGGTTAGGGACACTGAAGCTTTCTTT. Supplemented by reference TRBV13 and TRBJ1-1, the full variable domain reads AAGVIQSPRHLIKEKRETATLKCYPIPRHDTVYWYQQGPGQDPQFLISFYEKMQSDKGSIPDRFSAQQFSDYHSELNMSSLELGDSALYFCASSRYPSRVRDTEAFFGQGTRLTVV.

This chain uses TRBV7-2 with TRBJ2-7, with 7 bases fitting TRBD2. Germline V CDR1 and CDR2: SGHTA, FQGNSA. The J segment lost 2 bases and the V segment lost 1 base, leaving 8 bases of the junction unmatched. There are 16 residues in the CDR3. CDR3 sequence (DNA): TGTGCCAGCAGCTTAGTGACTCTAGCGGAGGCCTACGAGCAGTACTTC. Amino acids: CASSLVTLAEAYEQYF.

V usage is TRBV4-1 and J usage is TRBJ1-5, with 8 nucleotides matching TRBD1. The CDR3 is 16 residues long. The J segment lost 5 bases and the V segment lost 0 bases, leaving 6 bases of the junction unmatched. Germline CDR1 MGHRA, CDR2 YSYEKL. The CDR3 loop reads CASSQDITGGHQPQHF. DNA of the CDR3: TGCGCCAGCAGCCAAGATATAACAGGGGGTCATCAGCCCCAGCATTTT.

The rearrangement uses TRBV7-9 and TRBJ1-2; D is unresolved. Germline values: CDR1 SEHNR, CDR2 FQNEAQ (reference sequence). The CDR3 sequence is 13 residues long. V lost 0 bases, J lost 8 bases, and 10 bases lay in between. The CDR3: CASSLARGSGYTF. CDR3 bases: TGTGCCAGCAGCTTAGCACGGGGTTCGGGCTACACCTTC.

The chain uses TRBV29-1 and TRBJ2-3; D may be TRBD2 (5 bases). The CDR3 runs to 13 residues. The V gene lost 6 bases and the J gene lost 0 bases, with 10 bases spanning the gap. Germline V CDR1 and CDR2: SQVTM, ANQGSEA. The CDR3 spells CSVGDYSTDTQYF. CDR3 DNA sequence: TGCAGCGTGGGAGACTACAGCACAGATACGCAGTATTTT.

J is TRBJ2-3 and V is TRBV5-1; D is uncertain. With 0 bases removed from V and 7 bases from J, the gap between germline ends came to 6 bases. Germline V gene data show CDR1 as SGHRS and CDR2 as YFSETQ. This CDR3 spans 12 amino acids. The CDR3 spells CASSLVAHTQYF. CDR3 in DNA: TGCGCCAGCAGCTTGGTAGCTCATACGCAGTATTTT.

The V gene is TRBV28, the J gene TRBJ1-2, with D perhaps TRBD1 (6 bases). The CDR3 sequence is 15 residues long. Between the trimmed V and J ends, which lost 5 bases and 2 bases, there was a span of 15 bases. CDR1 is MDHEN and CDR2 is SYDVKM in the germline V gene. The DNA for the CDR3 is TGTGCCAGCAGTCGGGACACCTTGGGGAACTATGGCTACACCTTC. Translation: CASSRDTLGNYGYTF.